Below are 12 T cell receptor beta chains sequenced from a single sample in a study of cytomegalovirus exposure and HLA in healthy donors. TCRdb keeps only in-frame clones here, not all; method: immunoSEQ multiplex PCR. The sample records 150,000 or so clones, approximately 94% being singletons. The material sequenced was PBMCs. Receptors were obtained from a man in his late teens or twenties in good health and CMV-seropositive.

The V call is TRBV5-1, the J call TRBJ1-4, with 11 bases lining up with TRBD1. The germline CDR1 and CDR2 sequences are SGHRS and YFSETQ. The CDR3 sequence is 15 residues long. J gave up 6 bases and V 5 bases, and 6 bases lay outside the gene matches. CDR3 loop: CASSRTGGKDEKLFF. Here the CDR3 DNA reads TGCGCCAGCAGTCGGACAGGGGGCAAGGATGAAAAACTGTTTTTT.

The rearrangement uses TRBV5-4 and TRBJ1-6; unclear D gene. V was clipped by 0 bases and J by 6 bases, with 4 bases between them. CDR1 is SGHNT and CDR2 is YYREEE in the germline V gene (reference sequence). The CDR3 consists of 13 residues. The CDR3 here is CASSLVVNSPLHF. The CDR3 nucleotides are TGTGCCAGCAGCTTGGTAGTTAATTCACCCCTCCACTTT.

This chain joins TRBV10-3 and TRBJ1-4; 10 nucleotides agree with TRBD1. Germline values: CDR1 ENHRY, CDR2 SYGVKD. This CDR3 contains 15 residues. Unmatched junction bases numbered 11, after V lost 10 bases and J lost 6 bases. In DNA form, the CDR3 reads TGTGCCACCCGTCCCGGGACAGGGGAGGATGAAAAACTGTTTTTT. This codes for CATRPGTGEDEKLFF.

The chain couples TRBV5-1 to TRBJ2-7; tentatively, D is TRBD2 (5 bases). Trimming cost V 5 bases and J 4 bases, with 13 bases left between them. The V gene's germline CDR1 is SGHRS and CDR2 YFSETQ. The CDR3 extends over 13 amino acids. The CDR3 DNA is TGCGCCAGCAGATTAGGGAGTATTTACGAGCAGTACTTC. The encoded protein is CASRLGSIYEQYF.

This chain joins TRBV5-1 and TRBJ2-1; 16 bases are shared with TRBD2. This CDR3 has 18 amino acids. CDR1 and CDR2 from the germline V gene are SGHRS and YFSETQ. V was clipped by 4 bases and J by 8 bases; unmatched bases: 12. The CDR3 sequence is CASSPGLAGGPFGDEQFF. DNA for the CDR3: TGCGCCAGCAGCCCGGGACTAGCGGGAGGGCCATTTGGGGATGAGCAGTTCTTC.

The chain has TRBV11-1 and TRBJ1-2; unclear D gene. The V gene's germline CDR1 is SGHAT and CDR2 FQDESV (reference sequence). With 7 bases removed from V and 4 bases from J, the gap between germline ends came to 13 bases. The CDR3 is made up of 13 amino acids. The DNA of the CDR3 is TGTGCCAGCACCGGAGTTGACGGCTATGGCTACACCTTC. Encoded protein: CASTGVDGYGYTF. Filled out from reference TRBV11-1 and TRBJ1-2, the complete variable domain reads EAEVAQSPRYKITEKSQAVAFWCDPISGHATLYWYRQILGQGPELLVQFQDESVVDDSQLPKDRFSAERLKGVDSTLKIQPAELGDSAMYLCASTGVDGYGYTFGSGTRLTVV.

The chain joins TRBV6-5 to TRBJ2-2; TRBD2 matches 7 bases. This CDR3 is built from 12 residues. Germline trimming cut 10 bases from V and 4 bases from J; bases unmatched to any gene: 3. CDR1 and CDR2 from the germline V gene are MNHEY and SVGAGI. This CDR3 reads CATSGGTGELFF. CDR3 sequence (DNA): TGTGCCACCTCGGGGGGCACCGGGGAGCTGTTTTTT.

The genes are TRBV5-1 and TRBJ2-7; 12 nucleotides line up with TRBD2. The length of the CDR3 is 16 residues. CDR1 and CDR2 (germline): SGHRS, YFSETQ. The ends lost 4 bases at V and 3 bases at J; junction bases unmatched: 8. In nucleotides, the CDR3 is TGCGCCAGCAGCCCAGGACTAGCGGGGCCCGTCTACGAGCAGTACTTC. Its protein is CASSPGLAGPVYEQYF. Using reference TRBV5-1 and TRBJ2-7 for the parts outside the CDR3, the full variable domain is KAGVTQTPRYLIKTRGQQVTLSCSPISGHRSVSWYQQTPGQGLQFLFEYFSETQRNKGNFPGRFSGRQFSNSRSEMNVSTLELGDSALYLCASSPGLAGPVYEQYFGPGTRLTVT.

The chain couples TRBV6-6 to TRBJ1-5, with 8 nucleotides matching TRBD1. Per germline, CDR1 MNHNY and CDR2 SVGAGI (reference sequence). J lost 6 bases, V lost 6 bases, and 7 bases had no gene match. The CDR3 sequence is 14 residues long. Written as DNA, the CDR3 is TGTGCCAGCAGCCCGGACAGGGAAATTCAGCCCCAGCATTTT. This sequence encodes CASSPDREIQPQHF.

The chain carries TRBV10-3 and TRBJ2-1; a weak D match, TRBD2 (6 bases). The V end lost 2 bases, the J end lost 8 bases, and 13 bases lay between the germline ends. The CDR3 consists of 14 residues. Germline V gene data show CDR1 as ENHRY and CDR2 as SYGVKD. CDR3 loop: CAISEGREGDEQFF. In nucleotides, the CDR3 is TGTGCCATCAGTGAGGGGCGGGAAGGGGATGAGCAGTTCTTC.

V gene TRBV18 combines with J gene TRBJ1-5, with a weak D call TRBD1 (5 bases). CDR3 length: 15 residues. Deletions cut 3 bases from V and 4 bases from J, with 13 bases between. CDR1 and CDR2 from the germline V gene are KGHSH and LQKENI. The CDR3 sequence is CASSPRDGGNQPQHF. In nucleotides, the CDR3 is TGTGCCAGCTCACCCCGGGACGGGGGGAATCAGCCCCAGCATTTT.

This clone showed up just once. CDR3 DNA sequence: TGTGCCAGCAGTGGTCGACAGGGGGCGGGCGGCTACACCTTC. Encoded protein: CASSGRQGAGGYTF. The rearrangement uses TRBV6-1 and TRBJ1-2; 10 bases fit TRBD1. The CDR3 totals 14 residues. The J segment lost 8 bases and the V segment lost 4 bases, leaving 7 bases of the junction unmatched. CDR1 is MNHNS and CDR2 is SASEGT in the germline V gene.